A single sample is the source of the 8 T cell receptor beta chains below, sequenced in a study of T cells in tuberculosis. TCRdb's table, derived via immunoSEQ multiplex PCR, lists solely in-frame clones and lacks some. This sample has tens of thousands of clones; approximately 90% occur once, and the top ten carry approximately 5.1%. Time point described: new active TB diagnosis, blood taken before or within 7 days of starting treatment. The input for sequencing was PBMCs, taken at tuberculosis diagnosis. The receptors stem from an adult with tuberculosis.

This clone came up once. V is TRBV6-5 and J is TRBJ2-3; tentatively, D is TRBD2 (5 bases). Germline V gene sequence: CDR1 MNHEY, CDR2 SVGAGI. The CDR3 runs to 12 residues. With 6 bases removed from V and 8 bases from J, the gap between germline ends came to 12 bases. CDR3 protein: CASRRSEGTQYF. CDR3 sequence (DNA): TGTGCCAGCAGGAGGAGCGAGGGTACGCAGTATTTT.

This sequence joins TRBV4-3 and TRBJ1-5; D is perhaps TRBD1 (5 bases). The CDR3 is 14 amino acids. CDR1 and CDR2 (germline): LGHNA, YSLEER. The V gene lost 0 bases and the J gene lost 5 bases, with 8 bases spanning the gap. The CDR3 spells CASSQEDSDQPQHF. The CDR3 nucleotides are TGCGCCAGCAGCCAAGAAGACAGTGATCAGCCCCAGCATTTT.

The chain employs TRBV5-1 and TRBJ2-2; TRBD1 might be the D (5 bases). V gave up 3 bases and J gave up 1 base, with 13 bases separating them. This CDR3 comprises 16 residues. Germline V CDR1 and CDR2: SGHRS, YFSETQ. Here the CDR3 reads CASSSIFDRNTGELFF. The CDR3 DNA is TGCGCCAGCAGCTCCATCTTCGACAGGAACACCGGGGAGCTGTTTTTT.

This chain joins TRBV5-1 and TRBJ2-7; 9 bases align to TRBD2. This CDR3 comprises 16 residues. V lost 0 bases to trimming and J lost 1 base; unmatched junction nucleotides: 5. The V gene's germline CDR1 is SGHRS and CDR2 YFSETQ. The CDR3 reads CASSLGASGNSYEQYF. Here the CDR3 DNA reads TGCGCCAGCAGCTTGGGGGCTAGCGGGAATTCCTACGAGCAGTACTTC. The whole variable domain, filled in from reference TRBV5-1 and TRBJ2-7, reads KAGVTQTPRYLIKTRGQQVTLSCSPISGHRSVSWYQQTPGQGLQFLFEYFSETQRNKGNFPGRFSGRQFSNSRSEMNVSTLELGDSALYLCASSLGASGNSYEQYFGPGTRLTVT.

The chain carries TRBV12-5 and TRBJ1-3, with TRBD1 matching 7 bases. The CDR3 contains 17 residues. In germline, CDR1 is LGHNT, CDR2 FRNRAP. Trimming cost V 5 bases and J 2 bases; bases outside gene matches: 12. The CDR3 DNA is TGTGCTAGTGGTCTCTTCTTAGGGGGCAAAGCTGGAAACACCATATATTTT. Residues: CASGLFLGGKAGNTIYF.

The V and J genes are TRBV28 and TRBJ2-7, with 8 bases lining up with TRBD2. V lost 9 bases and J lost 3; bases outside the gene matches: 7. Germline CDR1 reads MDHEN; CDR2 reads SYDVKM. This CDR3 comprises 13 residues. For the CDR3, the DNA is TGTGCCAGTAAGGCGGGAGGCGTCTACGAGCAGTACTTC. It yields the protein CASKAGGVYEQYF. Based on the CDR3 plus reference TRBV28 and TRBJ2-7, the full variable domain is DVKVTQSSRYLVKRTGEKVFLECVQDMDHENMFWYRQDPGLGLRLIYFSYDVKMKEKGDIPEGYSVSREKKERFSLILESASTNQTSMYLCASKAGGVYEQYFGPGTRLTVT.

The V call is TRBV30, the J call TRBJ1-2; D unclear. Trimming shortened V by 4 bases and J by 2 bases, and 8 bases separated the two germline ends. Germline CDR1 is GTSNPN and CDR2 is SVGIG (reference sequence). This CDR3 is 12 amino acids long. The chain's CDR3 is CAWMGGNYGYTF. CDR3 DNA: TGTGCCTGGATGGGAGGGAACTATGGCTACACCTTC.

This rearrangement joins TRBV6-1 to TRBJ2-3; 7 nucleotides line up with TRBD2. The ends lost 2 bases at V and 1 base at J; junction bases unmatched: 6. CDR1 is MNHNS, CDR2 SASEGT, per germline. The CDR3 runs to 16 residues. Here the CDR3 reads CASSERLAGGTDTQYF. CDR3 bases: TGTGCCAGCAGTGAACGACTAGCCGGGGGCACAGATACGCAGTATTTT.